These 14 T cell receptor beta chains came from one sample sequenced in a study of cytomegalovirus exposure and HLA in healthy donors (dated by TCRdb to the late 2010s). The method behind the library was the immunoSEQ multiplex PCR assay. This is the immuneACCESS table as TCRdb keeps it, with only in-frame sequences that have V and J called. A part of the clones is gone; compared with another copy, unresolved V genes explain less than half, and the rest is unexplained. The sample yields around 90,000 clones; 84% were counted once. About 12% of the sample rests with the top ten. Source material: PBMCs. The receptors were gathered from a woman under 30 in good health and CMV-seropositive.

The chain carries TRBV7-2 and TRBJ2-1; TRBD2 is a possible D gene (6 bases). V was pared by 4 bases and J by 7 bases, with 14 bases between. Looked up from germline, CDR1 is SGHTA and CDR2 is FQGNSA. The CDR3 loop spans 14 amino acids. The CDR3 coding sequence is TGTGCCAGCAGCTGGGGACTGCCCCTAAATGAGCAGTTCTTC. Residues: CASSWGLPLNEQFF.

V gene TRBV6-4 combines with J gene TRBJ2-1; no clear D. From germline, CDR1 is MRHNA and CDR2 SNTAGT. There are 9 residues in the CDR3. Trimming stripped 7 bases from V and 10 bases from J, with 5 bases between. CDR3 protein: CASNGEQFF. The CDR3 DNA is TGTGCCAGCAACGGGGAGCAGTTCTTC.

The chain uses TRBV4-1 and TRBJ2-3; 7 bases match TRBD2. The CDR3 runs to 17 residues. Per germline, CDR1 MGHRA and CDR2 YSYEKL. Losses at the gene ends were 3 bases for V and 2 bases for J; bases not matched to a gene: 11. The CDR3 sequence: CASSQASGGGLTDTQYF. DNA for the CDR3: TGCGCCAGCAGCCAGGCCTCGGGCGGGGGACTCACAGATACGCAGTATTTT.

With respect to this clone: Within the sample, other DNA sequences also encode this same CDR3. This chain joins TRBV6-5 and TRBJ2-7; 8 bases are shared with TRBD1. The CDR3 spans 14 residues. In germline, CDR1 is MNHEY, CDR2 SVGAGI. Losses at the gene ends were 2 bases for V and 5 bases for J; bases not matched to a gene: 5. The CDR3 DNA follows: TGTGCCAGCAGTTACGCAAGACAGGGGCACGAGCAGTACTTC. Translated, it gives CASSYARQGHEQYF.

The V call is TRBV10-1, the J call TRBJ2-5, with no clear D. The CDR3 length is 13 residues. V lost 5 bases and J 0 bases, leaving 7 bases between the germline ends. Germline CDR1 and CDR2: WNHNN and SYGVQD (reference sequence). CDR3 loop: CASSNSYQETQYF. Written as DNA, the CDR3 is TGCGCCAGCAGTAACAGTTACCAAGAGACCCAGTACTTC.

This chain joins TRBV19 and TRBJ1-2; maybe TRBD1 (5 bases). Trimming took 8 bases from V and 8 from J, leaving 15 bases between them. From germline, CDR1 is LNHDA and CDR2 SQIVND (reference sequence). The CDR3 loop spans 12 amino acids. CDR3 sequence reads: CASSDRAYGYTF. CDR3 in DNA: TGTGCCAGTTCCGACAGAGCTTACGGCTACACCTTC.

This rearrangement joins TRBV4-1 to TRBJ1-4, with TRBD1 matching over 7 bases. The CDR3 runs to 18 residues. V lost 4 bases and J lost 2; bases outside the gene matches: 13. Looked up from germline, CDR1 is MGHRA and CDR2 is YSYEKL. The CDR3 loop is CASSRQGGLDSTNEKLFF. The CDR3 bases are TGCGCCAGCAGCCGCCAAGGGGGCTTAGATTCTACTAATGAAAAACTGTTTTTT.

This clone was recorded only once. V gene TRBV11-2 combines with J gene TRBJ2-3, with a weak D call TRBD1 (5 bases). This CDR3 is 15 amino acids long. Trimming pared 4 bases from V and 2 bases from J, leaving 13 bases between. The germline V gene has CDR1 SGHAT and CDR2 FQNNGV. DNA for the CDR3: TGTGCCAGCAGCTGGGGCAGGGTGCACACAGATACGCAGTATTTT. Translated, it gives CASSWGRVHTDTQYF.

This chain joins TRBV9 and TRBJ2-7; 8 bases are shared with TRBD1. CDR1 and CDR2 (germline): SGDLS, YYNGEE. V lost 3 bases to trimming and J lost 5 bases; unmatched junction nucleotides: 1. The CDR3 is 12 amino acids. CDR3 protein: CASSETGDEQYF. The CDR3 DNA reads TGTGCCAGCAGCGAGACAGGGGACGAGCAGTACTTC.

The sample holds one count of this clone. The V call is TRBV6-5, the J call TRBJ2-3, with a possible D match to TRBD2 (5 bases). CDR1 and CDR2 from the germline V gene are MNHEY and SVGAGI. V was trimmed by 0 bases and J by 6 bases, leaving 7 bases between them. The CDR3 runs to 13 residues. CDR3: CASSYSRVDTQYF. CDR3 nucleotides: TGTGCCAGCAGTTACTCGAGGGTTGATACGCAGTATTTT.

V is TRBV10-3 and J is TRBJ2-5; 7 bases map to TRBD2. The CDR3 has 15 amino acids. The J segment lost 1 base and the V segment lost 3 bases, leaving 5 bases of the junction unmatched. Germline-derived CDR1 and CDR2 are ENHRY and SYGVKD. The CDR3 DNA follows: TGTGCCATCAGTGATATAACGGGGGGCCAAGAGACCCAGTACTTC. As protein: CAISDITGGQETQYF.

Written as DNA, the CDR3 is TGTGCCAGCAGCTCCGGACAGCCTAACACTGAAGCTTTCTTT. Protein product: CASSSGQPNTEAFF. The chain employs TRBV9 and TRBJ1-1, with D possibly TRBD1 on 6 matching bases. This CDR3 has 14 residues. The V and J ends lost 4 bases and 2 bases respectively, with 12 bases between them. Looked up from germline, CDR1 is SGDLS and CDR2 is YYNGEE.

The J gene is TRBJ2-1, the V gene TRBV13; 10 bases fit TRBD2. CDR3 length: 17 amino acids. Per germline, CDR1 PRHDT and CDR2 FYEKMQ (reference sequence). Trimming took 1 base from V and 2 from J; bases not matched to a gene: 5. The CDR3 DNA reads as TGTGCCAGCAGCTTAGTGACTAGCGGGCGTACCTACAATGAGCAGTTCTTC. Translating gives CASSLVTSGRTYNEQFF.

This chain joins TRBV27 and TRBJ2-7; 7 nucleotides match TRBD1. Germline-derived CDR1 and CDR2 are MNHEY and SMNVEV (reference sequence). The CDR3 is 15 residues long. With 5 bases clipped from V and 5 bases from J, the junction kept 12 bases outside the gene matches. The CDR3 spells CASSPLRDSADEQYF. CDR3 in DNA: TGTGCCAGCAGTCCCCTCCGGGACAGCGCGGACGAGCAGTACTTC.